This T cell receptor beta chain was identified in a study of T-cell reconstitution after alpha-beta-depleted transplantation in children. TCRbeta library construction was performed incorporating unique molecular identifiers. TCRdb fed the PCR reads into MiXCR, producing one record per CDR3 protein. The table shows about 150,000 distinct CDR3 sequences, with around 10% occurring only once. Study conclusions and caveats: It was reported that alpha-beta T cells came from several hundred expanded graft clones (about two months after transplant). Several patients had high TCRbeta diversity at day 60; it came from surviving recipient T cells and thymic progenitors.

V gave up 7 bases and J gave up 4 bases, with 22 bases separating them. Germline-derived CDR1 and CDR2 are SGHRS and YFSETQ. The CDR3 is made up of 16 amino acids. This clonotype was observed many times. Its antigen is not identified. This clonotype was sampled from a boy between 2 and 10 years old with acute myeloid leukemia, due to receive a stem cell transplant. The rearrangement joins TRBV5-1 to TRBJ2-3; perhaps TRBD2 as D (6 bases). Sequencing used PBMCs, obtained before TCRalphabeta/CD19-depleted stem cell transplant. The CDR3 coding sequence is TGCGCCAGCGTCCCACTCCCCGGGAGAGAGGCAGATACGCAGTATTTT. It specifies CASVPLPGREADTQYF. Full variable domain (missing parts from reference TRBV5-1 and TRBJ2-3): KAGVTQTPRYLIKTRGQQVTLSCSPISGHRSVSWYQQTPGQGLQFLFEYFSETQRNKGNFPGRFSGRQFSNSRSEMNVSTLELGDSALYLCASVPLPGREADTQYFGPGTRLTVL.